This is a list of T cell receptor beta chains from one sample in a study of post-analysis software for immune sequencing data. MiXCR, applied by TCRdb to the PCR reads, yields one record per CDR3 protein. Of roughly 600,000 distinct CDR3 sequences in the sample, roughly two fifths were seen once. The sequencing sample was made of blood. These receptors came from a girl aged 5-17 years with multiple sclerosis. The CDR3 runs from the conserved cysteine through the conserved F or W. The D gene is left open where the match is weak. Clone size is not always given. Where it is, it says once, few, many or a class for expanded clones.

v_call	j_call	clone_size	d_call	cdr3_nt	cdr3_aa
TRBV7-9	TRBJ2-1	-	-	TGTGCCAGCAGGGCGGAGCCCACGCGGGTCCATGAGCAGTTCTTC	CASRAEPTRVHEQFF
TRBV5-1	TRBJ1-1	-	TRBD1	TGCGCCAGCAGCCGCGAACAGGGGTATACTGAAGCTTTCTTT	CASSREQGYTEAFF
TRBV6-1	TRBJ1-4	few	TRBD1	TGTGCCAGCAGTCCCCCCCCCGGACAGGGGAGAACTAATGAAAAACTGTTTTTT	CASSPPPGQGRTNEKLFF
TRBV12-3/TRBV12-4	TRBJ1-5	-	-	TGTGCCAGCAGTCCCGCCCTCAATCAGCCCCAGCATTTT	CASSPALNQPQHF
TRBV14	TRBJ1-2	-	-	TGTGCCAGCAGCCAAGAGGGGAGATACTATGGCTACACCTTC	CASSQEGRYYGYTF
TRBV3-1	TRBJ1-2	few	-	TGTGCCAGCAGCCAAGTCGGCGGCTACACCTTC	CASSQVGGYTF
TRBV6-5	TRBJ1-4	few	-	TGTGCCAGTATTTACGGGACTCTCGCAACTAATGAAAAACTGTTTTTT	CASIYGTLATNEKLFF
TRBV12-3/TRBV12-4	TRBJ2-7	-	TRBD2	TGTGCCAGCAGTTTAGATAGGCCTAGCGGTCCCTACGAGCAGTACTTC	CASSLDRPSGPYEQYF
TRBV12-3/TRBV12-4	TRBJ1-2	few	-	TGTGCCAGCAGTTTCCGTGACTATGGCTACACCTTC	CASSFRDYGYTF
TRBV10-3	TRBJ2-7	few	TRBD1	TGTGCCTCTGCAGGGGGCGACGAGCAGTACTTC	CASAGGDEQYF
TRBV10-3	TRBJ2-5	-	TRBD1	TGTGCCATCAGTTCCAGTGGGACAGCCTTCCAAGAGACCCAGTACTTC	CAISSSGTAFQETQYF
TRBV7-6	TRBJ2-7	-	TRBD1	TGTGCCAGCAGCCGACTTAGGTCGGACAGGACCGCCTACGAGCAGTACTTC	CASSRLRSDRTAYEQYF
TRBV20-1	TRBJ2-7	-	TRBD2	TGCAGTGCTAGAGATCAGGCAGACTTAGGGACTAGTGATACCTACGAGCAGTACTTC	CSARDQADLGTSDTYEQYF
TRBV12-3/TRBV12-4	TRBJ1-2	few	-	TGTGCCAGCAGGGTTAGTAGGGCCTATGGCTACACCTTC	CASRVSRAYGYTF
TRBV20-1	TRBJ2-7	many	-	TGCAGTGCTAGAGGGGACATTACCTACGAGCAGTACTTC	CSARGDITYEQYF
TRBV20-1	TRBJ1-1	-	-	TGCAGTGCTAGAGATCCGGCAGAGAACACTGAAGCTTTCTTT	CSARDPAENTEAFF
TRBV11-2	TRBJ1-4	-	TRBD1	TGTGCCAGCAGCTCAGGGGGCTGGGAAAAACTGTTTTTT	CASSSGGWEKLFF
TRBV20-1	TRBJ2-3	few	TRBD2	TGCAGTGCTCCCAGCGGGACGGGAGAATCAGATACGCAGTATTTT	CSAPSGTGESDTQYF
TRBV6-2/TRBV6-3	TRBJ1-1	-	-	TGTGCCAGCAGTTCACAGGGAGGCGGGACTGAAGCTTTCTTT	CASSSQGGGTEAFF
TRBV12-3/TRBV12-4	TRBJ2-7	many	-	TGTGCCAGCAATAATTTCGGAGGCCCCTACGAGCAGTACTTC	CASNNFGGPYEQYF
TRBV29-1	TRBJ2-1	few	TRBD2	TGCAGCCTTAGCGGGAGGGTCTCCTACAATGAGCAGTTCTTC	CSLSGRVSYNEQFF
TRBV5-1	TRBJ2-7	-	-	TGCGCCAGCAGATCCACAACAGGGCCCCCTTCCTACGAGCAGTACTTC	CASRSTTGPPSYEQYF
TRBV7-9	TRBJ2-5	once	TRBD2	TGTGCCAGCAGCTTAACAGCGGGGGGACAGACCCAGTACTTC	CASSLTAGGQTQYF
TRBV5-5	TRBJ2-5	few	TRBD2	TGTGCCAGCAGCTTGGTGATAGCGGGGGAAGAGACCCAGTACTTC	CASSLVIAGEETQYF
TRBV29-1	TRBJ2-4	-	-	TGCAGCGTTGAAGCGGCGACTACGGCCAAAAACATTCAGTACTTC	CSVEAATTAKNIQYF
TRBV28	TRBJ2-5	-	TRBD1	TGTGCCAGCAGTAGGGGACAGGGAGGGGGAGAGACCCAGTACTTC	CASSRGQGGGETQYF
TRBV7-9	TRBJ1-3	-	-	TGTGCCAGCAGCATGAGTCCGGGACTCCTACCCTCTGGAAACACCATATATTTT	CASSMSPGLLPSGNTIYF